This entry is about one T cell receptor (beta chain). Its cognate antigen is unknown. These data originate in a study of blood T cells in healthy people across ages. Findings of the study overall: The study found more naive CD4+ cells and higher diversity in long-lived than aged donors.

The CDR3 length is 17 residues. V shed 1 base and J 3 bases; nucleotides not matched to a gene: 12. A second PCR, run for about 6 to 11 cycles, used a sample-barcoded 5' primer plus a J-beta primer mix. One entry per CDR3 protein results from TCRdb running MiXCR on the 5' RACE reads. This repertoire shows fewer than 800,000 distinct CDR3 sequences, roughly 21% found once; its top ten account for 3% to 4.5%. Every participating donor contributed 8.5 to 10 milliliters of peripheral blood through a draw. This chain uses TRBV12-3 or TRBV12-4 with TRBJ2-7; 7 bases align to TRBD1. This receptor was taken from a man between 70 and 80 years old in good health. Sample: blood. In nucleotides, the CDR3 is TGTGCCAGCAGTTTAGAGTTTGTGGGACAGTACTTCTACGAGCAGTACTTC. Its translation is CASSLEFVGQYFYEQYF.